The T cell receptor beta chain under discussion was sequenced for a study of blood T cell repertoires in COVID-19. The wider study: Donors in the United States, Italy and Spain gave samples during acute or convalescent COVID-19. Sources were T cells, B-cell-depleted T cells, or PBMCs; the material itself was cDNA or gDNA.

The authors' processing: Reference gene primer amplification gave estimated nucleated cell counts. TCRdb keeps only in-frame clones here, not all; method: immunoSEQ multiplex PCR. V and J calls plus clone size are reproduced from that table; the DNA served to infer D and trimming. The data contain fewer than 500,000 clones, approximately 88% of them singletons. CDR3 length: 15 amino acids. V shed 0 bases and J shed 1 base, with 7 bases lying between them. CDR1 is PRHDT, CDR2 FYEKMQ, per germline (reference sequence). All enrollees were about 18 to 95 years old and from about two dozen US areas. The specimen was PBMCs or T cells enriched from blood (not recorded which). The chain carries TRBV13 and TRBJ2-1; D is possibly TRBD1 (6 bases). The clonotype originates from a woman in her twenties or thirties with acute COVID-19. CDR3 DNA sequence: TGTGCCAGCAGCTTAGGGACAGGTTCCTACAATGAGCAGTTCTTC. Translating gives CASSLGTGSYNEQFF.